The rows below give T cell receptor beta chains drawn from one sample of a study of blood T cell repertoires in COVID-19. Here immunoSEQ multiplex PCR was the method, and the copy in TCRdb shows in-frame clones only, minus some. Counted here are tens of thousands of clones, 88% occurring once; the ten biggest clones make up about 20%. The source material was peripheral blood. The origin of the receptors is a man aged 65 to 79 in a cohort sampled during active COVID-19. The CDR3 runs from the conserved cysteine through the conserved F or W. The order of the fields is J gene, clone size, V gene, D gene, CDR3 DNA, CDR3 protein. A D gene is named only where the DNA matches it firmly. Expanded clones get a size class; other rows say once, few or many, or leave the size out.

TRBJ2-7	-	TRBV6-5	-	TGTGCCAGCAGGTCAAGAGGAGGCTCCTACGAGCAGTACTTC	CASRSRGGSYEQYF
TRBJ2-7	few	TRBV4-2	-	TGTGCCAGCAGCCATTCCGGACAGCGATACGAGCAGTACTTC	CASSHSGQRYEQYF
TRBJ2-2	-	TRBV5-5	-	TGTGCCAGCAGCTTGGGACCAGCGGGGAACACCGGGGAGCTGTTTTTT	CASSLGPAGNTGELFF
TRBJ2-1	-	TRBV11-1	TRBD2	TGTGCCAGCAGCTTTACTAGCGGGGAATACAATGAGCAGTTCTTC	CASSFTSGEYNEQFF
TRBJ1-5	-	TRBV27	-	TGTGCCTCTAAACTGGTGGGCAATCAGCCCCAGCATTTT	CASKLVGNQPQHF
TRBJ2-3	-	TRBV7-2	TRBD2	TGTGCCAGCAGCTCACGGACTAGCGGGAGGTTTGGAGGCACCGGTACGCAGTATTTT	CASSSRTSGRFGGTGTQYF
TRBJ2-1	-	TRBV4-1	TRBD1	TGCGCCAGCAGCCTCCGGGACAGGGCTAAAGATGAGCAGTTCTTC	CASSLRDRAKDEQFF
TRBJ2-1	-	TRBV27	TRBD1	TGTGCCAGCAGTTACAAGACAGGGGGTAGGGAGGAGCAGTTCTTC	CASSYKTGGREEQFF
TRBJ2-1	-	TRBV6-4	TRBD2	TGTGCCAGCTCCCCGGCGGGAGAGGCAAGGCAGTTCTTC	CASSPAGEARQFF
TRBJ2-1	-	TRBV6-2/TRBV6-3	-	TGTGCCAGCAGTTCTAGGGGGGGATCCTCCTACAATGAGCAGTTCTTC	CASSSRGGSSYNEQFF
TRBJ1-1	-	TRBV11-2	-	TGTGCCAGCAGCCCGCGGGGAAGGAACACTGAAGCTTTCTTT	CASSPRGRNTEAFF
TRBJ2-1	-	TRBV5-1	TRBD1	TGCGCCAGCAGCTTGGAACAGGGGGCAAATGAGCAGTTCTTC	CASSLEQGANEQFF
TRBJ2-1	-	TRBV5-8	TRBD2	TGTGCCAGCAGCTGGGGGACTAGCGGGAGGGTCTTCTTC	CASSWGTSGRVFF
TRBJ2-3	-	TRBV20-1	TRBD2	TGCAGTGCTAGTGGACTCGGGGCTAGCGGGTCCACAGATACGCAGTATTTT	CSASGLGASGSTDTQYF
TRBJ2-1	-	TRBV6-6	-	TGTGCCAGCAGACTAGATAGCTCCTACAATGAGCAGTTCTTC	CASRLDSSYNEQFF
TRBJ2-3	-	TRBV29-1	TRBD1	TGCAGCGCCCTCCCGGGACAGGGGACTACGCAGTATTTT	CSALPGQGTTQYF
TRBJ2-3	-	TRBV15	TRBD2	TGTGCCACCAGCAGAAGAAGACTAGCAACAGATACGCAGTATTTT	CATSRRRLATDTQYF
TRBJ2-2	-	TRBV2	TRBD2	TGTGCCAGCAGTGAAGCGCTTCTGGGACTAGCGGGAGGGCCTTCGGGCGGGGAGCTGTTTTTT	CASSEALLGLAGGPSGGELFF
TRBJ1-1	-	TRBV19	-	TGTGCCAGTAGTCCACGGCCAGGGGAAGCTTTCTTT	CASSPRPGEAFF
TRBJ2-5	-	TRBV6-6	TRBD1	TGTGCCAGCAGTTACGAGCGGACAGGACCACAAGAGACCCAGTACTTC	CASSYERTGPQETQYF
TRBJ1-6	few	TRBV5-4	-	TGTGCCAGCAGGGGGGGGACGGCAAATTCACCCCTCCACTTT	CASRGGTANSPLHF
TRBJ2-5	-	TRBV5-1	TRBD1	TGCGCCAGCAGCTTGGGGACAGGGATGGAGACCCAGTACTTC	CASSLGTGMETQYF
TRBJ1-2	-	TRBV3-1/TRBV3-2	TRBD1	TGTGCCAGCAGCCCGTTCACAGGGGGCTATGGCTACACCTTC	CASSPFTGGYGYTF
TRBJ2-7	-	TRBV13	-	TGTGCCAGCAGCTTAGAAGGACAGCACTCCTACGAGCAGTACTTC	CASSLEGQHSYEQYF
TRBJ2-1	-	TRBV7-3	TRBD1	TGTGCCAGCAGCATTACCGGGACAGTCTACAATGAGCAGTTCTTC	CASSITGTVYNEQFF
TRBJ2-1	-	TRBV29-1	TRBD2	TGCAGCGTTACATTACTAGCGGGAGGGGTCTACAATGAGCAGTTCTTC	CSVTLLAGGVYNEQFF
TRBJ2-4	-	TRBV11-2	TRBD2	TGTGCCAGCAGCTTAGAGTTAGCGGGCCCCAACATTCAGTACTTC	CASSLELAGPNIQYF
TRBJ2-5	-	TRBV4-1	-	TGCGCCAGCAGCCAAGCATCGCAGGGTCGTGAGACCCAGTACTTC	CASSQASQGRETQYF
TRBJ2-7	-	TRBV10-3	TRBD2	TGTGCCAGCCATACTAGCGGGGGCTTCGAGCAGTACTTC	CASHTSGGFEQYF
TRBJ2-1	-	TRBV5-6	TRBD2	TGTGCCAGCAGCTTGAAGGGGCGGGAGGCCGGCAATGAGCAGTTCTTC	CASSLKGREAGNEQFF
TRBJ2-1	-	TRBV27	TRBD2	TGTGCCAGCAGTTTAGGGACTAGCGGGGACAATGAGCAGTTCTTC	CASSLGTSGDNEQFF
TRBJ1-2	-	TRBV29-1	-	TGCAGCGTGGGAAACACCTTTCCGGGGGGTAACTATGGCTACACCTTC	CSVGNTFPGGNYGYTF
TRBJ1-5	-	TRBV28	TRBD1	TGTGCCAGCAGCTCCCCTGGACAGGGGAGGTATCAGCCCCAGCATTTT	CASSSPGQGRYQPQHF
TRBJ2-1	-	TRBV24-1	TRBD1	TGTGCCACCGCCGTCGACAACAGGGGGCGTATTGAGCAGTTCTTC	CATAVDNRGRIEQFF
TRBJ2-1	-	TRBV11-2	TRBD1	TGTGCCAGCAGCCCCGCGGACAGGGGGCACAATGAGCAGTTCTTC	CASSPADRGHNEQFF
TRBJ1-2	-	TRBV28	-	TGTGCCAGCAGCTTAACAGCTAACTATGGCTACACCTTC	CASSLTANYGYTF
TRBJ2-2	-	TRBV18	-	TGTGCCAGCTCACCCTACACCGGGGAGCTGTTTTTT	CASSPYTGELFF
TRBJ1-1	-	TRBV28	TRBD1	TGTGCCAGCAGTCTACAGGGGCCGAAGAACACTGAAGCTTTCTTT	CASSLQGPKNTEAFF
TRBJ2-7	once	TRBV27	TRBD1	TGTGCCAGCAGCCCCGGACAGGGGTTGACGGTAACCTACGAGCAGTACTTC	CASSPGQGLTVTYEQYF
TRBJ2-5	-	TRBV5-6	-	TGTGCCAGCAGCCCTCCGGACAGTTACCAAGAGACCCAGTACTTC	CASSPPDSYQETQYF
TRBJ2-2	-	TRBV6-6	-	TGTGCCAGCAGTTACATAATGGACAGTTTGGGCGGGGAGCTGTTTTTT	CASSYIMDSLGGELFF
TRBJ2-2	-	TRBV11-1	TRBD1	TGTGCCAGCAGCTCCGGACAGGGGGCCGGGACCGGGGAGCTGTTTTTT	CASSSGQGAGTGELFF
TRBJ2-7	-	TRBV7-9	TRBD1	TGTGCCAGCAGCCCCGCCCCCGGGACAGCAGACTACGAGCAGTACTTC	CASSPAPGTADYEQYF
TRBJ2-1	-	TRBV18	TRBD2	TGTGCCAGCTCACCGCGGACTAGCGGGAGTCATGAGCAGTTCTTC	CASSPRTSGSHEQFF
TRBJ2-7	-	TRBV7-2	TRBD2	TGTGCCAGCAGCTTAGATGGGACTAGTGTCTACGAGCAGTACTTC	CASSLDGTSVYEQYF
TRBJ1-3	-	TRBV4-2	TRBD1	TGTGCCAGCAGCCAAGGACAGGGGGACTCTGGAAACACCATATATTTT	CASSQGQGDSGNTIYF
TRBJ2-2	-	TRBV5-1	TRBD2	TGCGCCAGCAGCTTGGCGGGGACTAGCGCGAACACCGGGGAGCTGTTTTTT	CASSLAGTSANTGELFF
TRBJ1-1	once	TRBV9	-	TGTGCCAGCAGCGTAGGGCCAGGGTCCGGATTGGGTGAAGCTTTCTTT	CASSVGPGSGLGEAFF
TRBJ1-5	-	TRBV18	TRBD1	TGTGCCAGCTCCCGGACAGGGGGGCTTCAGCCCCAGCATTTT	CASSRTGGLQPQHF
TRBJ1-6	few	TRBV16	TRBD1	TGTGCCAGCAGCCATTTACTCTGGGACAGGGACGGCAATTCACCCCTCCACTTT	CASSHLLWDRDGNSPLHF
TRBJ2-4	once	TRBV7-2	TRBD1	TGTGCCAGCGGCCCAGGGGGCAAAAACATTCAGTACTTC	CASGPGGKNIQYF
TRBJ2-3	-	TRBV19	TRBD2	TGTGCCAGTAGTATGGTAGCGGGGACCACAGATACGCAGTATTTT	CASSMVAGTTDTQYF
TRBJ1-1	-	TRBV7-2	-	TGTGCCAGCAACCATAGAGGGGGACGGGGCACTGAAGCTTTCTTT	CASNHRGGRGTEAFF
TRBJ2-7	-	TRBV18	TRBD1	TGTGCCAGCTCACCGGGGACAGGGTTTGACGAGCAGTACTTC	CASSPGTGFDEQYF
TRBJ2-1	-	TRBV3-1/TRBV3-2	-	TGTGCCAGCAGCTTACCTTCGGGGGGCGGCACCTACAATGAGCAGTTCTTC	CASSLPSGGGTYNEQFF
TRBJ1-2	-	TRBV2	TRBD1	TGTGCCAGCAGTGTGGGACAGGCCCTTGTCTACACCTTC	CASSVGQALVYTF
TRBJ1-6	-	TRBV20-1	-	TGCAGTGCTAGTACCCAGGCGAGCTCCTATAATTCACCCCTCCACTTT	CSASTQASSYNSPLHF
TRBJ1-5	-	TRBV2	-	TGTGCCAGCACATCGACAGGTAATAGCAATCAGCCCCAGCATTTT	CASTSTGNSNQPQHF
TRBJ2-7	-	TRBV30	TRBD2	TGTGCCTGGAGTGGCGGACTAGCGGGAGACGAGCAGTACTTC	CAWSGGLAGDEQYF